These T cell receptor beta chains were read from a single sample in a study of technical replicates of blood from several donors. Assay used: immunoSEQ multiplex PCR; TCRdb lists only in-frame clones, some missing. The sample lists around 70,000 clones; 94% were seen once. Sequenced sample: T cells isolated from PBMCs. The receptors originated from a human donor in good health. Each CDR3 is given with its conserved first and last residue. D genes are given only for firm matches. Only part of the rows carry a size: once, few, many, or a class if the clone is expanded.

TRBJ1-1 TRBV5-4 12 . . TGTGCCAGCAGCGATGACCGACTCGAAGCTTTCTTT CASSDDRLEAFF
TRBJ2-7 TRBV28 14 . . TGTGCCAGCAGTTGGGGGGGGCGGCCTTACGAGCAGTACTTC CASSWGGRPYEQYF
TRBJ1-2 TRBV6-1 14 . . TGTGCCAGCAGTGAAACTACTGCCCTCTATGGCTACACCTTC CASSETTALYGYTF
TRBJ1-1 TRBV4-3 15 . . TGCGCCAGCAGCCAAGATGCCGGACAGTCAAGTGTAGCTTTCTTT CASSQDAGQSSVAFF
TRBJ2-2 TRBV13 16 . . TGTGCCAGCAGCGGGGGAGGACGCATTTTCACCGGGGAGCTGTTTTTT CASSGGGRIFTGELFF
TRBJ1-4 TRBV5-6 15 . . TGTGCCAGCAGTCGCCCCAGGGTAACTAATGAAAAACTGTTTTTT CASSRPRVTNEKLFF
TRBJ2-4 TRBV28 13 . TRBD2 TGTGCCAGCAACACGGGAGGGCCAAGCATTCAGTACTTC CASNTGGPSIQYF
TRBJ2-5 TRBV10-3 14 . TRBD2 TGTGCCATCAGTGGGACTAGCGGGTCAGAGACCCAGTACTTC CAISGTSGSETQYF
TRBJ1-2 TRBV5-4 15 . . TGTGCCAGCAGCTTTGGTCAGGGGCGAAACTATGGCTACACCTTC CASSFGQGRNYGYTF
TRBJ2-1 TRBV5-1 15 . . TGCGCCAGCCAACCTAGCGCTAGCGCCTACAATGAGCAGTTCTTC CASQPSASAYNEQFF
TRBJ2-1 TRBV18 14 . TRBD1 TGTGCCAGCTCAATGGGACAGGGGGTAAATGAGCAGTTCTTC CASSMGQGVNEQFF
TRBJ2-7 TRBV28 14 . . TGTGCCAGCAGTACTGGGACACCTCCCTACGAGCAGTACTTC CASSTGTPPYEQYF
TRBJ1-5 TRBV7-9 13 . TRBD1 TGTGCCAGCAATAAGGGACAGAATCAGCCCCAGCATTTT CASNKGQNQPQHF
TRBJ2-7 TRBV29-1 14 . TRBD2 TGCAGCGTGATCACTAGCGAGAGCTCCTACGAGCAGTACTTC CSVITSESSYEQYF
TRBJ1-1 TRBV27 14 . . TGTGCCAGCAGTTTAAGTCGGGGGGCCACTGAAGCTTTCTTT CASSLSRGATEAFF
TRBJ2-5 TRBV5-8 13 . . TGTGCCAGCAGCTTGGATGGAGAAGAGACCCAGTACTTC CASSLDGEETQYF
TRBJ1-5 TRBV15 14 . . TGTGCCACCAGCATAGGGGGGGAGCCTCAGCCCCAGCATTTT CATSIGGEPQPQHF
TRBJ1-2 TRBV27 15 . . TGTGCCAGCAGCCTACTACAGGGATCAAACTATGGCTACACCTTC CASSLLQGSNYGYTF
TRBJ2-3 TRBV27 15 . . TGTGCCAGCAGTTCCCCGGCCGCGGTCCCAGATACGCAGTATTTT CASSSPAAVPDTQYF
TRBJ2-1 TRBV11-2 15 . . TGTGCCAGCAGCTTAACGGGCCAGAGGGGGAATGAGCAGTTCTTC CASSLTGQRGNEQFF
TRBJ2-5 TRBV7-2 15 . TRBD2 TGTGCCAGCAGCGCAAATCTAGCGGTTAGGGTGACCCAGTACTTC CASSANLAVRVTQYF
TRBJ1-5 TRBV7-2 15 . . TGTGCCAGCAGCCCCCCGACAGATGGAAATCAGCCCCAGCATTTT CASSPPTDGNQPQHF
TRBJ2-5 TRBV4-1 15 . . TGCGCCAGCAGCCAAGCCGAGCTAGCAACGGAGACCCAGTACTTC CASSQAELATETQYF
TRBJ2-7 TRBV29-1 13 once . TGCAGCGTTGGGGGCAGGGGATCCTACGAGCAGTACTTC CSVGGRGSYEQYF
TRBJ1-5 TRBV4-2 17 . . TGTGCCAGCAACCCCCACGCGGTGGGACTTGGGAATCAGCCCCAGCATTTT CASNPHAVGLGNQPQHF
TRBJ2-7 TRBV11-3 15 . TRBD2 TGTGCCAGCAGCCCGGGACTAGCGGATACCTACGAGCAGTACTTC CASSPGLADTYEQYF
TRBJ2-5 TRBV27 13 . . TGTGCCAGCTGGGGACACACTGAAGAGACCCAGTACTTC CASWGHTEETQYF
TRBJ1-1 TRBV2 16 . . TGTGCCAGCAGTGAAGAAGGGGCGACGACGAACACTGAAGCTTTCTTT CASSEEGATTNTEAFF
TRBJ2-1 TRBV11-2 14 . . TGTGCCAGCAGCTTACGTTCAGGGCGTAATGAGCAGTTCTTC CASSLRSGRNEQFF
TRBJ1-1 TRBV7-3 13 . . TGTGCCAGCAGCTACGGACTGGGAGGCGAAGCTTTCTTT CASSYGLGGEAFF
TRBJ2-1 TRBV9 15 . TRBD2 TGTGCCAGCAGCGTCGGGCTAGCGGAATACAATGAGCAGTTCTTC CASSVGLAEYNEQFF
TRBJ2-7 TRBV6-1 13 . . TGTGCCAGCAATCAGCGGGCTTCCTACGAGCAGTACTTC CASNQRASYEQYF
TRBJ2-1 TRBV18 13 . . TGTGCCAGCTCCCGCCTCAGGGGGGACGAGCAGTTCTTC CASSRLRGDEQFF
TRBJ2-1 TRBV13 14 . . TGTGCCAGCAGCGCGATGACAGGCCTTAATGAGCAGTTCTTC CASSAMTGLNEQFF
TRBJ2-4 TRBV28 14 . . . CASILGEAENIQYF
TRBJ2-1 TRBV2 13 once TRBD2 TGTGCCAGCCAAGCGGGAAACTACAATGAGCAGTTCTTC CASQAGNYNEQFF
TRBJ1-5 TRBV6-5 14 . . TGTGCCAGCAGCTTACAGAGAGCCAATCAGCCCCAGCATTTT CASSLQRANQPQHF
TRBJ2-7 TRBV28 17 . TRBD2 TGTGCCAGCAGTTCCGGGACTAGCGGGAGGAGGACCCACGAGCAGTACTTC CASSSGTSGRRTHEQYF
TRBJ1-1 TRBV30 15 . TRBD1 TGTGCCTGGAGTGTGAAAGGGGGCAAGTACACTGAAGCTTTCTTT CAWSVKGGKYTEAFF
TRBJ2-1 TRBV5-1 15 . TRBD1 TGCGCCAGCAGCCATCCAGGGGGCCCCTACAATGAGCAGTTCTTC CASSHPGGPYNEQFF
TRBJ2-2 TRBV9 15 once . TGTGCCAGCAGCGCACAGGGAGACGGCACCGGGGAGCTGTTTTTT CASSAQGDGTGELFF
TRBJ1-1 TRBV29-1 11 . . TGCATGGGGGCCCTGAACACTGAAGCTTTCTTT CMGALNTEAFF
TRBJ2-5 TRBV5-1 15 . . TGCGCCAGCAGCTCCCATGTCTTAGCGATCGAGACCCAGTACTTC CASSSHVLAIETQYF
TRBJ2-7 TRBV5-6 15 . TRBD2 TGTGCCAGCAGCCCCACTAGCGGCCCTTTGGGGGAGCAGTACTTC CASSPTSGPLGEQYF
TRBJ1-1 TRBV27 15 . . TGTGCCAGCAGTCCGTCACAGGGACCGAACACTGAAGCTTTCTTT CASSPSQGPNTEAFF
TRBJ2-7 TRBV18 14 . . TGTGCCAGCTCACCACAGGAGGGGCACTACGAGCAGTACTTC CASSPQEGHYEQYF
TRBJ2-1 TRBV5-6 14 . . TGTGCCAGCAGCTTTCGAGACAGAGCCAATGAGCAGTTCTTC CASSFRDRANEQFF
TRBJ1-2 TRBV28 12 . TRBD1 TGTGCCAGCAGTGGGACAGGGTACGGCTACACCTTC CASSGTGYGYTF
TRBJ1-1 TRBV6-5 11 . TRBD1 TGTGCCACCTTCGGACAGGGTGAAGCTTTCTTT CATFGQGEAFF
TRBJ1-5 TRBV12-5 12 . . TGTGCTAGTGGTTTGGGGGGCCAGCCCCAGCATTTT CASGLGGQPQHF